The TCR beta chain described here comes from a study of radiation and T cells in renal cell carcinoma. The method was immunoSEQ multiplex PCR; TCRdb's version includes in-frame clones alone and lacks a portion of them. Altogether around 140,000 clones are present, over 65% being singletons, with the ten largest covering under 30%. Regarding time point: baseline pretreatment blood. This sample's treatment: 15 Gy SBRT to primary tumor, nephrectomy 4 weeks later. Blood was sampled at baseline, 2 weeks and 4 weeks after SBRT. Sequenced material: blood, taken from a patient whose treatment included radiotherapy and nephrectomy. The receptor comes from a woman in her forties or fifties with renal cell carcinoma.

The CDR3 DNA sequence: TGTGCCAGCAGGTCTTTCTCCTACAATGAGCAGTTCTTC. The encoded protein is CASRSFSYNEQFF. This chain joins TRBV6-5 and TRBJ2-1, with D unclear. The CDR3 spans 13 residues. The germline V gene has CDR1 MNHEY and CDR2 SVGAGI. V was pared by 6 bases and J by 0 bases, with 6 bases between.